Below are 22 T cell receptor beta chains sequenced from a single sample in a study of T-cell memory formation after mild COVID-19. TCRdb fed the 5' RACE reads into MiXCR, producing one record per CDR3 protein. The sample shows some 440,000 distinct CDR3 sequences, around a quarter of them seen only once. Sequenced sample: PBMCs or a T cell subset sorted from them (not recorded which). These receptors all stem from an adult woman who had mild COVID-19 (a few samples of this study predate the infection). Cell type and time point are not known.

This clonotype was counted a few times. CDR3 amino acids: CASSASGTSGYEQYF. DNA of the CDR3: TGTGCCAGCAGCGCCTCCGGGACTAGCGGGTACGAGCAGTACTTC. J is TRBJ2-7 and V is TRBV9, with 12 bases identical to TRBD2. CDR3 length: 15 residues. Germline V CDR1 and CDR2: SGDLS, YYNGEE. With V trimmed by 3 bases and J by 4 bases, 5 bases remained unmatched.

This chain links TRBV4-1 with TRBJ2-1; 8 bases align to TRBD1. Losses at the gene ends were 0 bases for V and 8 bases for J; bases not matched to a gene: 6. Per the germline V gene, CDR1 is MGHRA and CDR2 is YSYEKL. The CDR3 length is 15 residues. The CDR3 here is CASSQDGTGHYEQFF. As DNA, the CDR3 is TGCGCCAGCAGCCAAGACGGGACAGGCCACTATGAGCAGTTCTTC.

This clonotype has a handful of counts. The CDR3 region has the DNA TGTGCCAGCAGTCGGGTAGGGCAGCAGGTTCGGTCTTTCTTT. It codes for CASSRVGQQVRSFF. V gene TRBV6-5 combines with J gene TRBJ1-1; no firm D call. The germline CDR1 and CDR2 sequences are MNHEY and SVGAGI. The ends were cut back, 5 bases at V and 12 bases at J, with 22 bases in the middle. The CDR3 is 14 residues long.

This clonotype was picked up a small number of times. V is TRBV6-6 and J is TRBJ1-5; 8 positions agree with TRBD1. The junction had 10 bases not matched to a gene; V was cut back by 6 bases and J by 6 bases. Germline V gene sequence: CDR1 MNHNY, CDR2 SVGAGI (reference sequence). The CDR3 has 15 amino acids. The CDR3: CASSPGRTGRQPQHF. Here the CDR3 DNA reads TGTGCCAGCAGCCCCGGGCGGACAGGGCGTCAGCCCCAGCATTTT.

The rearrangement links TRBV19 to TRBJ1-2; D unclear. Trimming shortened V by 5 bases and J by 8 bases, and 12 bases separated the two germline ends. CDR3 length: 12 residues. Germline CDR1 and CDR2: LNHDA and SQIVND (reference sequence). The DNA of the CDR3 is TGTGCCAGTAGTTATGCGGGCCAGGGCTACACCTTC. Encoded protein: CASSYAGQGYTF.

The chain has TRBV5-5 and TRBJ2-1; 11 bases fit TRBD2. Trimming at V came to 4 bases and at J to 4 bases, leaving 13 bases not matched to a gene. CDR1 and CDR2 (germline): SGHKS, YYEKEE (reference sequence). The CDR3 is 18 amino acids. CDR3 region: CASSPNRGLAGFYNEQFF. The CDR3 region has the DNA TGTGCCAGCAGCCCTAACCGAGGACTAGCGGGTTTTTACAATGAGCAGTTCTTC.

The CDR3 here is CASSEGLAGEQYF. As DNA, the CDR3 is TGTGCCAGCAGCGAAGGACTAGCGGGCGAGCAGTACTTC. The rearrangement uses TRBV7-3 and TRBJ2-7; 11 bases are a match to TRBD2. V was clipped by 5 bases and J by 6 bases; unmatched bases: 3. The germline V gene has CDR1 SGHTA and CDR2 FQGTGA. CDR3 length: 13 residues. Based on the CDR3 plus reference TRBV7-3 and TRBJ2-7, the full variable domain is GAGVSQTPSNKVTEKGKYVELRCDPISGHTALYWYRQSLGQGPEFLIYFQGTGAADDSGLPNDRFFAVRPEGSVSTLKIQRTERGDSAVYLCASSEGLAGEQYFGPGTRLTVT.

This chain links TRBV11-2 with TRBJ1-1, with D unresolved. The ends were cut back, 5 bases at V and 3 bases at J, with 19 bases in the middle. The length of the CDR3 is 16 residues. CDR1 is SGHAT, CDR2 FQNNGV, per germline. This CDR3 is CASSTMSPGVHTEAFF. CDR3 DNA sequence: TGTGCCAGCAGCACCATGAGTCCTGGGGTCCACACTGAAGCTTTCTTT.

The rearrangement joins TRBV7-9 to TRBJ2-7; no reliable D call. V lost 5 bases and J 3 bases, leaving 14 bases between the germline ends. CDR1 is SEHNR and CDR2 is FQNEAQ in the germline V gene (reference sequence). This CDR3 has 14 amino acids. In DNA form, the CDR3 reads TGTGCCAGCAGCCGCGCCCAGGATAGCTACGAGCAGTACTTC. This codes for CASSRAQDSYEQYF. Drawing the rest from reference TRBV7-9 and TRBJ2-7, the complete variable domain is DTGVSQNPRHKITKRGQNVTFRCDPISEHNRLYWYRQTLGQGPEFLTYFQNEAQLEKSRLLSDRFSAERPKGSFSTLEIQRTEQGDSAMYLCASSRAQDSYEQYFGPGTRLTVT.

This clonotype was counted a few times. Here the CDR3 reads CASSLSGRPDTDTQYF. Written as DNA, the CDR3 is TGTGCCAGCAGCCTGAGCGGGAGACCCGACACAGATACGCAGTATTTT. The chain uses TRBV11-2 and TRBJ2-3, with TRBD2 matching 8 bases. Losses at the gene ends were 5 bases for V and 2 bases for J; bases not matched to a gene: 9. Per the germline V gene, CDR1 is SGHAT and CDR2 is FQNNGV. The CDR3 extends over 16 amino acids.

This chain links TRBV27 with TRBJ2-7; no reliable D call. The germline CDR1 and CDR2 sequences are MNHEY and SMNVEV (reference sequence). Trimming took off 6 bases at V and 3 bases at J, with 12 bases between the two ends. This CDR3 comprises 13 residues. CDR3: CASSHGPLYEQYF. The CDR3 nucleotides are TGTGCCAGCAGCCACGGACCGCTCTACGAGCAGTACTTC.

The chain has TRBV30 and TRBJ2-5; 11 nucleotides line up with TRBD1. J gave up 5 bases and V 5 bases, and 7 bases lay outside the gene matches. The CDR3 loop spans 14 amino acids. CDR1 is GTSNPN, CDR2 SVGIG, per germline (reference sequence). The CDR3 reads CAWEDRGREETQYF. As DNA, the CDR3 is TGTGCCTGGGAGGACAGGGGGCGCGAGGAGACCCAGTACTTC. The complete variable domain, with remaining parts taken from reference TRBV30 and TRBJ2-5, reads SQTIHQWPATLVQPVGSPLSLECTVEGTSNPNLYWYRQAAGRGLQLLFYSVGIGQISSEVPQNLSASRPQDRQFILSSKKLLLSDSGFYLCAWEDRGREETQYFGPGTRLLVL.

This clonotype was counted only a few times. V gene TRBV9 combines with J gene TRBJ2-2; D is perhaps TRBD1 or TRBD2 (5 bases each). Per germline, CDR1 SGDLS and CDR2 YYNGEE. The V gene lost 3 bases and the J gene lost 3 bases, with 15 bases spanning the gap. CDR3 length: 16 amino acids. This CDR3 reads CASSGDLDSYTGELFF. CDR3 sequence (DNA): TGTGCCAGCAGCGGGGACCTGGACTCTTACACCGGGGAGCTGTTTTTT.

The CDR3 nucleotides read TGTGCCAGCAGTGTTAGGACAGGGGACAATGAGCAGTTCTTC. Translated, it gives CASSVRTGDNEQFF. The chain couples TRBV6-1 to TRBJ2-1, with 9 nucleotides matching TRBD1. Per germline, CDR1 MNHNS and CDR2 SASEGT. Germline trimming cut 4 bases from V and 5 bases from J; bases unmatched to any gene: 3. The CDR3 runs to 14 residues.

This clonotype was picked up a small number of times. This rearrangement joins TRBV29-1 to TRBJ2-1; 11 bases are shared with TRBD2. V lost 6 bases to trimming and J lost 5 bases; unmatched junction nucleotides: 6. Germline assignment: CDR1 SQVTM and CDR2 ANQGSEA. The CDR3 length is 14 residues. This chain's CDR3 is CSVAGTSGNNEQFF. The CDR3 region has the DNA TGCAGCGTGGCCGGGACTAGCGGCAACAATGAGCAGTTCTTC.

The count of this clonotype is one. The rearrangement links TRBV7-2 to TRBJ2-7; 8 bases are shared with TRBD2. The germline V gene has CDR1 SGHTA and CDR2 FQGNSA. V gave up 3 bases and J gave up 12 bases; unmatched junction bases: 13. CDR3 length: 14 residues. As DNA, the CDR3 is TGTGCCAGCAGCTTCTTAGCGGGACGGATCGGGGTGTACTTC. Protein sequence: CASSFLAGRIGVYF. Together with reference TRBV7-2 and TRBJ2-7, the CDR3 gives the full variable domain: GAGVSQSPSNKVTEKGKDVELRCDPISGHTALYWYRQSLGQGLEFLIYFQGNSAPDKSGLPSDRFSAERTGGSVSTLTIQRTQQEDSAVYLCASSFLAGRIGVYFGPGTRLTVT.

The chain couples TRBV2 to TRBJ2-3; a possible D gene is TRBD2 (6 bases). CDR3 length: 14 amino acids. Germline lookup yields CDR1 SNHLY and CDR2 FYNNEI. Trimming pared 7 bases from V and 4 bases from J, leaving 15 bases between. The CDR3 bases are TGTGCCAGCAATATCGGGCGGGAAGCAGATACGCAGTATTTT. It yields the protein CASNIGREADTQYF.

The chain couples TRBV20-1 to TRBJ2-1; D is unresolved. Trimming removed 4 bases from V and 6 bases from J, with 13 bases in between. CDR3 length: 13 amino acids. The germline gives CDR1 DFQATT, CDR2 SNEGSKA (reference sequence). CDR3 amino acids: CSAKDPRSNEQFF. In DNA form, the CDR3 reads TGCAGTGCTAAAGACCCAAGGAGCAATGAGCAGTTCTTC.

There are a few counts of this clonotype. This chain links TRBV2 with TRBJ2-7; D uncertain. The ends were cut back, 7 bases at V and 8 bases at J, with 12 bases in the middle. The CDR3 is 11 amino acids. CDR1 SNHLY and CDR2 FYNNEI come from the germline V gene. The CDR3 sequence: CASTQGIQQYF. CDR3 DNA: TGTGCCAGCACCCAAGGCATCCAGCAGTACTTC.

The chain has TRBV7-8 and TRBJ2-3; 9 nucleotides match TRBD2. CDR3 length equals 18 residues. Germline CDR1 reads SGHVS; CDR2 reads FQNEAQ. The V segment lost 1 base and the J segment 4 bases; nucleotides outside the gene matches: 12. CDR3 sequence (DNA): TGTGCCAGCAGCTTAGAAAGACTGGAGCGGGAGGATGCAGATACGCAGTATTTT. Protein: CASSLERLEREDADTQYF.

The V call is TRBV7-2, the J call TRBJ1-2; 8 nucleotides align to TRBD1. V trimming: 4 bases; J trimming: 0 bases; junction bases outside the gene matches: 1. Germline CDR1 is SGHTA and CDR2 is FQGNSA. The CDR3 sequence is 14 residues long. CDR3 DNA: TGTGCCAGCAGCTCGACAGGGGCTAACTATGGCTACACCTTC. It specifies CASSSTGANYGYTF.

The genes are TRBV6-8 and TRBJ1-5, with no clear D. This CDR3 has 16 residues. Looked up from germline, CDR1 is MNHGY and CDR2 is SAAAGT. V was pared by 2 bases and J by 4 bases, with 15 bases between. CDR3 sequence (DNA): TGTGCCAGCAGTTACCCGAAAAAAAGGGTAAATCAGCCCCAGCATTTT. It is translated as CASSYPKKRVNQPQHF.